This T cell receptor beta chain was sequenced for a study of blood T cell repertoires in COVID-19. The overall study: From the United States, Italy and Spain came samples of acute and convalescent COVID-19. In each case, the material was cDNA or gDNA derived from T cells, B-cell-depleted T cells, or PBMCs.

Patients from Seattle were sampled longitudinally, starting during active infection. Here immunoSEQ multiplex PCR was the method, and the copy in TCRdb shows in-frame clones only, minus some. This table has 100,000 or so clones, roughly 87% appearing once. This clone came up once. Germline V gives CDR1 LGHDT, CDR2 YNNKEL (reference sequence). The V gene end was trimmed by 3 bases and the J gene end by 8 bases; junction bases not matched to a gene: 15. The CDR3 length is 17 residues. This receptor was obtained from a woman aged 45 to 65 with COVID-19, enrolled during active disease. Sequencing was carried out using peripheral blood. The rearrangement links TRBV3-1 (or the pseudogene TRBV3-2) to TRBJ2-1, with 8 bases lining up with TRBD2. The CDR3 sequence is CASSHTTGTRGHDEQFF. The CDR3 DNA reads TGTGCCAGCAGCCATACCACGGGGACTAGGGGACACGATGAGCAGTTCTTC.